The entry below gives a single T cell receptor beta chain sequence along with its context. The antigen it recognizes is unknown. No quality values exist for individual bases; no much larger clone is one base distant. This specimen belongs to a study of blood T cell repertoires in COVID-19 (dated by TCRdb to about 2020). Regarding the research as a whole: Samples covering the acute and convalescent phases of COVID-19 were provided by collaborators in the United States, Italy and Spain. The prospective study material was composed of cDNA or gDNA derived from T cells, B-cell-depleted T cells, or PBMCs. Deeply sampled blood TCRbeta repertoires from subjects exposed to, actively infected with, or recovered from COVID-19 were included in the dataset. A freely available public database, intended as a resource for researchers studying the immune response to SARS-CoV-2, is where the repertoires were released. Samples came from the ongoing ImmuneRACE study (first 160 participants) plus 1,254 subjects from 6 global collaborators. Nearly every sample came with metadata listing a de-identified subject ID, COVID-19 status, age in years and sex. Where HLA class I and class II types were available, the types were taken from metadata supplied by the sample provider, not from assay-based typing.

Here V drops 6 bases and J drops 4 bases, and the junction holds 8 bases not matched to any gene. The germline V gene provides CDR1 MNHEY and CDR2 SVGAGI. Reading from cysteine to phenylalanine, the CDR3 counts 15 amino acids. Only the CDR3 part of the read is kept: 45 bases, read in frame from the first base. TCRbeta CDR3 regions were amplified from genomic DNA by means of the immunoSEQ Assay, a bias-controlled multiplex PCR. Under the source paper's analysis protocol: The number of nucleated cells in each sample was estimated from the amplification of reference gene primers within the assay. Sequence reads were collapsed and filtered to measure the absolute abundance of every unique TCRbeta CDR3 rearrangement. Productive Simpson clonality was computed per sample as the square root of Simpson's diversity index over productive rearrangements. The immuneACCESS repertoire file appears here via TCRdb, limited to in-frame rearrangements. These files lack a portion of the clones; in checked studies, under half of the deficit traces to unresolved V genes, and the cause of the others is not known. V and J calls and clone size are as listed in that table; D and trimming were resolved from the DNA. The sample profile shows tens of thousands of clones; about 89% of them were found once. The ten largest account for about 1.6% of the sample.

Whole blood was collected in K2EDTA tubes by collaborating institutions according to the institutions' own protocols. For TCRbeta analysis, collaborators shipped samples as frozen whole blood, isolated PBMCs, or DNA extracted from either of those sample types. What the work shows at the level of the full study, not this receptor alone: How much clinical and demographic metadata was included differed by source and by participant, and the metadata was provided uncurated.

This TCR came from a man in his 60s with acute or convalescent COVID-19. Sequencing used peripheral blood. This sequence uses TRBV6-5 and TRBJ2-7; TRBD2 agrees with 11 junctional bases. The sequenced DNA: TGTGCCAGCAGCGCCCCGGGACTAGCGGTTTACGAGCAGTACTTC. This yields the protein CASSAPGLAVYEQYF.